These 30 T cell receptor beta chains originate from one sample sequenced in a study of Graves' ophthalmopathy and Graves' hyperthyroidism. RNA transcripts were the source from which TCR beta CDR3 regions were amplified. First-round RT-PCR used HTBI primers; second-round multiplex PCR followed. Each CDR3 protein is one row after TCRdb ran MiXCR on the multiplex PCR reads. The sample has about 480,000 distinct CDR3 sequences; 14% are singletons. Material for sequencing was blood. The receptor set was obtained from a woman younger than 45 with Graves' ophthalmopathy.

This clonotype was seen at least ten times. The chain is built from TRBV12-3 or TRBV12-4 and TRBJ1-5, with D possibly TRBD1 on 6 matching bases. V lost 3 bases, J lost 6 bases, and 18 bases lay in between. The CDR3 is made up of 16 amino acids. The CDR3 loop is CASSFGSRGGSQPQHF. The CDR3 DNA reads TGTGCCAGCAGTTTTGGATCGAGGGGGGGGTCTCAGCCCCAGCATTTT.

This clonotype turned up a few times. V gene TRBV5-5 combines with J gene TRBJ1-2; no clear D. The germline V gene has CDR1 SGHKS and CDR2 YYEKEE (reference sequence). The CDR3 is 12 residues long. Trimming pared 3 bases from V and 4 bases from J, leaving 7 bases between. The CDR3 loop reads CASSSNSYGYTF. In DNA form, the CDR3 reads TGTGCCAGCAGCTCCAACTCCTATGGCTACACCTTC.

This clonotype was counted ten times or more. The V and J genes are TRBV6-1 and TRBJ2-5, with 8 bases lining up with TRBD1. Germline CDR1 is MNHNS and CDR2 is SASEGT. There are 14 residues in the CDR3. Trimming took 7 bases from V and 4 from J; bases not matched to a gene: 8. The CDR3 protein is CASTPQGAGETQYF. The CDR3 nucleotides are TGTGCCAGCACCCCTCAGGGGGCGGGAGAGACCCAGTACTTC.

In DNA form, the CDR3 reads TGTGCCAGCAAGTCAGGGCAGGGGTCCTACGAGCAGTACTTC. Its translation: CASKSGQGSYEQYF. V and J are TRBV6-1 and TRBJ2-7; tentative D call: TRBD1 (6 bases). V was pared by 7 bases and J by 1 base, with 14 bases between. Per germline, CDR1 MNHNS and CDR2 SASEGT. The CDR3 length is 14 residues.

The genes are TRBV4-1 and TRBJ2-4; D uncertain. Germline V gives CDR1 MGHRA, CDR2 YSYEKL. This CDR3 region has 15 residues. V gave up 0 bases and J gave up 1 base, with 7 bases separating them. DNA of the CDR3: TGCGCCAGCAGCCAAGATGTCGCGGCCAAAAACATTCAGTACTTC. Its translation is CASSQDVAAKNIQYF.

The table lists this clonotype with many counts. This rearrangement joins TRBV12-3 or TRBV12-4 to TRBJ2-7; D remains unclear. V gave up 3 bases and J gave up 6 bases, with 24 bases separating them. This CDR3 is built from 17 residues. Written as DNA, the CDR3 is TGTGCCAGCAGTTTCTGGAGTGACTCCGCCATCAGAAGCGAGCAGTACTTC. Translation: CASSFWSDSAIRSEQYF.

This clonotype was found many times. The gene calls are TRBV28 and TRBJ2-2, with D unresolved. There are 12 residues in the CDR3. Per the germline V gene, CDR1 is MDHEN and CDR2 is SYDVKM. The V end was cut by 1 base, the J end by 11 bases, with 8 bases between. The CDR3 region has the DNA TGTGCCAGCAGTTTATCACCCCGTGAGCTGTTTTTT. Protein: CASSLSPRELFF.

This clonotype was counted ten times or more. V is TRBV3-1 and J is TRBJ1-2, with D uncertain. CDR1 and CDR2 from the germline V gene are LGHDT and YNNKEL (reference sequence). The CDR3 is 13 amino acids. Trimming shortened V by 5 bases and J by 2 bases, and 9 bases separated the two germline ends. The CDR3 region is CASSYPRNYGYTF. DNA of the CDR3: TGTGCCAGCAGCTATCCTAGAAACTATGGCTACACCTTC.

In this sample, this clonotype turned up many times. This chain joins TRBV12-3 or TRBV12-4 and TRBJ1-5; 8 nucleotides agree with TRBD1. The CDR3 has 16 residues. V was clipped by 8 bases and J by 4 bases; unmatched bases: 13. CDR3 in amino acids: CASALTGQGSNQPQHF. DNA for the CDR3: TGTGCCAGCGCTTTAACCGGACAGGGTTCGAATCAGCCCCAGCATTTT.

CDR3 region: CATASWSSGLAKNIQYF. CDR3 nucleotide sequence: TGTGCCACCGCGAGTTGGTCTAGCGGCTTAGCCAAAAACATTCAGTACTTC. The gene calls are TRBV15 and TRBJ2-4; TRBD2 agrees at 7 bases. V was pared by 8 bases and J by 0 bases, with 13 bases of the junction left unmatched. Germline CDR1 reads LNHNV; CDR2 reads YYDKDF (reference sequence). This CDR3 has 17 residues.

Many counts were recorded for this clonotype. The chain combines TRBV29-1 with TRBJ1-1, with 9 bases that match TRBD1. CDR3 length equals 12 residues. Germline V gives CDR1 SQVTM, CDR2 ANQGSEA. The junction had 2 bases not matched to a gene; V was cut back by 5 bases and J by 4 bases. The CDR3 nucleotides read TGCAGCGTTCCGACAGGGGGCACTGAAGCTTTCTTT. It codes for CSVPTGGTEAFF. The whole variable domain, filled in from reference TRBV29-1 and TRBJ1-1, reads SAVISQKPSRDICQRGTSLTIQCQVDSQVTMMFWYRQQPGQSLTLIATANQGSEATYESGFVIDKFPISRPNLTFSTLTVSNMSPEDSSIYLCSVPTGGTEAFFGQGTRLTVV.

This clonotype was found many times. The chain combines TRBV12-3 or TRBV12-4 with TRBJ1-5; 11 nucleotides agree with TRBD1. The CDR3 extends over 17 amino acids. J lost 1 base, V lost 4 bases, and 6 bases had no gene match. This chain's CDR3 is CASSSGTGGASNQPQHF. Here the CDR3 DNA reads TGTGCCAGCAGTTCCGGGACAGGGGGTGCGAGCAATCAGCCCCAGCATTTT.

There are many counts of this clonotype. The rearrangement uses TRBV28 and TRBJ2-7, with 8 nucleotides matching TRBD2. Per germline, CDR1 MDHEN and CDR2 SYDVKM. CDR3 length equals 15 residues. Trimming took 7 bases from V and 3 from J; bases not matched to a gene: 11. The CDR3 loop is CASTTGGALSYEQYF. For the CDR3, the DNA is TGTGCCAGCACCACGGGAGGGGCGCTGAGCTACGAGCAGTACTTC.

In this sample, this clonotype turned up many times. This chain joins TRBV6-1 and TRBJ2-7, with 9 bases lining up with TRBD2. With 4 bases clipped from V and 7 bases from J, the junction kept 11 bases outside the gene matches. Per germline, CDR1 MNHNS and CDR2 SASEGT. The CDR3 runs 15 residues. The CDR3 DNA reads as TGTGCCAGCAGTGCTAGCGGGGAGGGAGGATCTGAGCAGTACTTC. Translated: CASSASGEGGSEQYF.

This clonotype was found a few times. Being one base from a much bigger clone, this may be a read error. J is TRBJ2-7 and V is TRBV10-1; TRBD1 matches at 9 bases. The CDR3 has 16 residues. The V segment lost 3 bases and the J segment 6 bases; nucleotides outside the gene matches: 12. Germline values: CDR1 WNHNN, CDR2 SYGVQD (reference sequence). CDR3 residues: CASSEGPQGAMGEQYF. The CDR3 DNA reads as TGCGCCAGCAGTGAAGGACCACAGGGGGCGATGGGCGAGCAGTACTTC.

DNA for the CDR3: TGCGCCAGCACTGGAACCGGGACTAGCGGTACCGGGGAGCTGTTTTTT. Protein: CASTGTGTSGTGELFF. The gene calls are TRBV5-1 and TRBJ2-2, with TRBD2 matching over 11 bases. In germline, CDR1 is SGHRS, CDR2 YFSETQ. The V and J ends lost 6 bases and 5 bases, in that order; junction bases with no gene match: 9. There are 16 residues in the CDR3.

This clonotype has ten or more counts. The rearrangement uses TRBV28 and TRBJ1-1, with TRBD1 identical over 8 bases. The V gene end was trimmed by 6 bases and the J gene end by 7 bases; junction bases not matched to a gene: 13. This CDR3 contains 15 residues. Germline V lookup: CDR1 MDHEN, CDR2 SYDVKM. This chain's CDR3 is CASSSESRDRFEAFF. CDR3 in DNA: TGTGCCAGCAGCTCCGAGTCCCGGGACAGGTTTGAAGCTTTCTTT. Full variable domain (remainder filled in from reference TRBV28 and TRBJ1-1): DVKVTQSSRYLVKRTGEKVFLECVQDMDHENMFWYRQDPGLGLRLIYFSYDVKMKEKGDIPEGYSVSREKKERFSLILESASTNQTSMYLCASSSESRDRFEAFFGQGTRLTVV.

This clonotype showed up just a few times. The chain employs TRBV27 and TRBJ2-7; TRBD1 matches at 9 bases. The germline CDR1 and CDR2 sequences are MNHEY and SMNVEV (reference sequence). The CDR3 has 15 residues. V shed 3 bases and J 2 bases; nucleotides not matched to a gene: 5. Written as DNA, the CDR3 is TGTGCCAGCAGTTTTTTGGGACAGGGCCCCTACGAGCAGTACTTC. Its protein product is CASSFLGQGPYEQYF.

V is TRBV11-2 and J is TRBJ2-7; D remains ambiguous. The CDR3 covers 11 residues. Trimming pared 3 bases from V and 6 bases from J, leaving 6 bases between. CDR1 SGHAT and CDR2 FQNNGV come from the germline V gene. The chain's CDR3 is CASSLVVEQYF. The DNA for the CDR3 is TGTGCCAGCAGCTTGGTGGTCGAGCAGTACTTC.

The chain carries TRBV27 and TRBJ2-7; 10 bases fit TRBD2. CDR1 MNHEY and CDR2 SMNVEV come from the germline V gene (reference sequence). The CDR3 length is 14 residues. Trimming at V came to 6 bases and at J to 0 bases, leaving 2 bases not matched to a gene. The CDR3 DNA reads as TGTGCCAGCAGATGGACTAGCGGCTCCTACGAGCAGTACTTC. Translation gives CASRWTSGSYEQYF.

In this sample, this clonotype turned up many times. The V and J genes are TRBV6-5 and TRBJ1-2, with D unclear. The CDR3 totals 13 residues. Germline V gene sequence: CDR1 MNHEY, CDR2 SVGAGI. Trimming took off 0 bases at V and 6 bases at J, with 8 bases between the two ends. In nucleotides, the CDR3 is TGTGCCAGCAGTTACTCCCGGCACGATGGCTACACCTTC. As protein: CASSYSRHDGYTF.

This clonotype was detected a few times. This sequence joins TRBV6-5 and TRBJ2-7; TRBD1 might be the D (6 bases). Germline-derived CDR1 and CDR2 are MNHEY and SVGAGI. V was clipped by 2 bases and J by 0 bases, with 14 bases between them. CDR3 size: 16 residues. CDR3 in DNA: TGTGCCAGCAGTTACCCGACAGGACCTAGCTCCTACGAGCAGTACTTC. It yields the protein CASSYPTGPSSYEQYF.

The table lists this clonotype with many counts. This sequence joins TRBV12-3 or TRBV12-4 and TRBJ1-1; D is ambiguous. Trimming took off 0 bases at V and 2 bases at J, with 7 bases between the two ends. The CDR3 runs to 14 residues. The CDR3 DNA is TGTGCCAGCAGTTTAGCAGCGGTTAACACTGAAGCTTTCTTT. It specifies CASSLAAVNTEAFF.

This clonotype appeared many times. The chain is built from TRBV6-5 and TRBJ1-2; 7 nucleotides match TRBD1. The CDR3 covers 13 residues. Germline loops: CDR1 MNHEY, CDR2 SVGAGI. With 3 bases clipped from V and 8 bases from J, the junction kept 6 bases outside the gene matches. The CDR3: CASSYEGARGYTF. CDR3 coding DNA: TGTGCCAGCAGTTATGAGGGGGCGCGCGGCTACACCTTC.

The V and J genes are TRBV6-1 and TRBJ1-2; D unclear. Trimming took 9 bases from V and 8 from J, leaving 7 bases between them. The CDR3 is 9 residues long. Germline V gene data show CDR1 as MNHNS and CDR2 as SASEGT. The CDR3 nucleotides read TGTGCCAGTGGGGAGGGCTACACCTTC. This gives the protein CASGEGYTF.

This clonotype was seen at least ten times. V usage is TRBV2 and J usage is TRBJ2-7, with D perhaps assigned TRBD1 or TRBD2 (5 bases each). The CDR3 sequence is 14 residues long. V was cut by 8 bases and J by 3 bases, with 17 bases left in between. Germline-derived CDR1 and CDR2 are SNHLY and FYNNEI. The CDR3 nucleotides are TGTGCCAGCCAATCTAGAGGGGTTTTCTACGAGCAGTACTTC. This sequence encodes CASQSRGVFYEQYF.

This clonotype showed up many times. The gene calls are TRBV27 and TRBJ1-5; no reliable D call. Germline values: CDR1 MNHEY, CDR2 SMNVEV (reference sequence). The germline V and J ends were trimmed by 10 bases and 7 bases, with 8 bases remaining between them. This CDR3 spans 10 amino acids. CDR3 DNA: TGTGCCACTGGGATCCAGCCCCAGCATTTT. It encodes CATGIQPQHF.

This clonotype was detected many times. V usage is TRBV28 and J usage is TRBJ1-2; D remains ambiguous. Germline V gives CDR1 MDHEN, CDR2 SYDVKM. This CDR3 region has 12 residues. Trimming shortened V by 5 bases and J by 0 bases, and 4 bases separated the two germline ends. The DNA for the CDR3 is TGTGCCAGCAGTACCACTAACTATGGCTACACCTTC. Protein: CASSTTNYGYTF.

This clonotype was observed at least ten times. The chain carries TRBV5-1 and TRBJ1-1; perhaps TRBD1 as D (5 bases). The V gene lost 4 bases and the J gene lost 5 bases, with 18 bases spanning the gap. Germline V gene sequence: CDR1 SGHRS, CDR2 YFSETQ. The CDR3 sequence is 15 residues long. DNA for the CDR3: TGCGCCAGCAGCCTTGGACATCCTTTTGGGACTGAAGCTTTCTTT. Its protein is CASSLGHPFGTEAFF. The whole variable domain, filled in from reference TRBV5-1 and TRBJ1-1, reads KAGVTQTPRYLIKTRGQQVTLSCSPISGHRSVSWYQQTPGQGLQFLFEYFSETQRNKGNFPGRFSGRQFSNSRSEMNVSTLELGDSALYLCASSLGHPFGTEAFFGQGTRLTVV.

This clonotype has a count of ten or more. This chain uses TRBV6-1 with TRBJ1-1; possibly TRBD1 for D (6 bases). Germline CDR1 and CDR2: MNHNS and SASEGT. CDR3 length equals 13 residues. With 4 bases removed from V and 11 bases from J, the gap between germline ends came to 17 bases. The CDR3 region has the DNA TGTGCCAGCAGTGCCTGGACCGAGGGGGTGGCTTTCTTT. Amino acids: CASSAWTEGVAFF.